Listed below are T cell receptor beta chains from one sample, sequenced in a study of identical twins. Using its own MiXCR run on the 5' RACE reads, TCRdb lists one record per CDR3 protein. The repertoire holds about 220,000 distinct CDR3 sequences, with around 6.9% as singletons. This sample was also put to use in a study of yellow fever vaccine responses in identical twins.

Sequenced sample: memory (CD45RO+) T cells sorted from blood. These receptors all stem from a woman in her late teens or twenties in good health. CDR3s include the opening cysteine and the closing phenylalanine or tryptophan. D genes are given only for firm matches. The size of a clone is reported for some rows only, either as once, few or many, or as a class for expanded clones.

CDR3: CASSSAGGGTYNEQFF; DNA: TGTGCCAGCAGCTCAGCGGGAGGGGGGACATACAATGAGCAGTTCTTC; V: TRBV7-2; J: TRBJ2-1; size: many; D: TRBD2
CDR3: CASTDPGQGSSYEQYF; DNA: TGTGCCAGCACCGATCCTGGACAGGGGAGCTCCTACGAGCAGTACTTC; V: TRBV28; J: TRBJ2-7; size: .; D: TRBD1
CDR3: CASSLAQDRGKTQYF; DNA: TGTGCCAGCAGCTTAGCCCAGGACAGGGGGAAGACCCAGTACTTC; V: TRBV7-9; J: TRBJ2-5; size: .; D: TRBD1
CDR3: CASSYPLRRHNEQFF; DNA: TGTGCCAGCAGTTACCCCCTCAGGCGGCACAATGAGCAGTTCTTC; V: TRBV6-2/TRBV6-3; J: TRBJ2-1; size: .; D: .
CDR3: CSVVGAREFRGGAGYEQYF; DNA: TGCAGCGTTGTCGGGGCCCGGGAGTTTCGCGGCGGGGCCGGGTACGAGCAGTACTTC; V: TRBV29-1; J: TRBJ2-7; size: .; D: .
CDR3: CATSPGQPTSGANVLTF; DNA: TGTGCCACCAGTCCTGGACAGCCGACCTCTGGGGCCAACGTCCTGACTTTC; V: TRBV24-1; J: TRBJ2-6; size: many; D: .
CDR3: CASSLGQGKPQFF; DNA: TGTGCCAGCAGTTTAGGCCAGGGGAAACCGCAGTTCTTC; V: TRBV12-3/TRBV12-4; J: TRBJ2-1; size: few; D: .
CDR3: CASSFRAAGELFF; DNA: TGTGCCAGCAGCTTCAGGGCCGCGGGGGAGCTGTTTTTT; V: TRBV11-3; J: TRBJ2-2; size: many; D: .
CDR3: CASRRQGGSNEKLFF; DNA: TGTGCCAGCAGAAGACAGGGAGGAAGTAATGAAAAACTGTTTTTT; V: TRBV28; J: TRBJ1-4; size: .; D: TRBD1
CDR3: CASSQVSGTSGSMNIQYF; DNA: TGCGCCAGCAGCCAAGTTTCCGGGACTAGCGGGAGTATGAACATTCAGTACTTC; V: TRBV4-3; J: TRBJ2-4; size: .; D: TRBD2
CDR3: CASSQDFGGSGEQFF; DNA: TGCGCCAGCAGCCAAGATTTCGGGGGAAGTGGTGAGCAGTTCTTC; V: TRBV4-3; J: TRBJ2-1; size: many; D: .
CDR3: CATSRDLEGQKRQPQHF; DNA: TGTGCCACCAGCAGAGATCTAGAGGGACAGAAGCGTCAGCCCCAGCATTTT; V: TRBV15; J: TRBJ1-5; size: many; D: TRBD1
CDR3: CASSQDSLFPGTRVNEQFF; DNA: TGTGCCAGCAGCCAAGACTCTCTATTCCCCGGGACTAGAGTCAATGAGCAGTTCTTC; V: TRBV3-1; J: TRBJ2-1; size: many; D: TRBD2
CDR3: CASSLVGPTTDTQYF; DNA: TGTGCCAGCAGCTTGGTGGGGCCGACCACAGATACGCAGTATTTT; V: TRBV5-6; J: TRBJ2-3; size: .; D: .
CDR3: CASSTTLYNEQFF; DNA: TGTGCCAGCAGCACCACCCTATACAATGAGCAGTTCTTC; V: TRBV7-3; J: TRBJ2-1; size: .; D: .
CDR3: CSARDWLPTDTQYF; DNA: TGCAGTGCTAGAGATTGGCTACCCACAGATACGCAGTATTTT; V: TRBV20-1; J: TRBJ2-3; size: few; D: .
CDR3: CASSLLGRETQYF; DNA: TGTGCCAGCAGCTTGCTGGGGCGGGAGACCCAGTACTTC; V: TRBV5-5; J: TRBJ2-5; size: many; D: .
CDR3: CSAREGDLNYGYTF; DNA: TGCAGTGCTAGAGAGGGGGACCTAAACTATGGCTACACCTTC; V: TRBV20-1; J: TRBJ1-2; size: many; D: .
CDR3: CASSPRAAVGNQPQHF; DNA: TGTGCCAGCAGTCCACGGGCAGCCGTGGGCAATCAGCCCCAGCATTTT; V: TRBV12-3/TRBV12-4; J: TRBJ1-5; size: few; D: .
CDR3: CASSLSAGAYEQYF; DNA: TGTGCCAGCAGTTTGTCGGCAGGGGCCTACGAGCAGTACTTC; V: TRBV27; J: TRBJ2-7; size: many; D: .
CDR3: CSVELESSYNEQFF; DNA: TGCAGCGTTGAATTGGAGTCCTCCTACAATGAGCAGTTCTTC; V: TRBV29-1; J: TRBJ2-1; size: many; D: .
CDR3: CASSFNLEDTQYF; DNA: TGTGCCAGCAGCTTTAACCTTGAAGATACGCAGTATTTT; V: TRBV7-2; J: TRBJ2-3; size: many; D: .
CDR3: CASTTGTGAETQYF; DNA: TGTGCCAGCACAACCGGGACAGGGGCAGAGACCCAGTACTTC; V: TRBV12-3/TRBV12-4; J: TRBJ2-5; size: .; D: TRBD1
CDR3: CASILQGSTEAFF; DNA: TGTGCCAGCATCCTACAGGGAAGCACTGAAGCTTTCTTT; V: TRBV6-1; J: TRBJ1-1; size: few; D: .
CDR3: CASSLQGGEDEQYF; DNA: TGTGCCAGCAGCCTACAGGGGGGTGAGGACGAGCAGTACTTC; V: TRBV6-1; J: TRBJ2-7; size: few; D: TRBD1
CDR3: CASSLGPGSTDTQYF; DNA: TGTGCCAGCAGCTTAGGGCCGGGGAGCACAGATACGCAGTATTTT; V: TRBV11-3; J: TRBJ2-3; size: .; D: .
CDR3: CASSLEGGQGWAHTDTQYF; DNA: TGTGCCAGCAGCTTAGAAGGAGGACAGGGGTGGGCCCACACAGATACGCAGTATTTT; V: TRBV11-2; J: TRBJ2-3; size: .; D: TRBD1
CDR3: CASSQVGERLNSPLHF; DNA: TGCGCCAGCAGCCAAGTCGGGGAGAGGCTAAATTCACCCCTCCACTTT; V: TRBV4-1; J: TRBJ1-6; size: few; D: .
CDR3: CATSRDQGTPIGELFF; DNA: TGTGCCACCAGCAGAGATCAAGGGACCCCCATCGGGGAGCTGTTTTTT; V: TRBV15; J: TRBJ2-2; size: .; D: .